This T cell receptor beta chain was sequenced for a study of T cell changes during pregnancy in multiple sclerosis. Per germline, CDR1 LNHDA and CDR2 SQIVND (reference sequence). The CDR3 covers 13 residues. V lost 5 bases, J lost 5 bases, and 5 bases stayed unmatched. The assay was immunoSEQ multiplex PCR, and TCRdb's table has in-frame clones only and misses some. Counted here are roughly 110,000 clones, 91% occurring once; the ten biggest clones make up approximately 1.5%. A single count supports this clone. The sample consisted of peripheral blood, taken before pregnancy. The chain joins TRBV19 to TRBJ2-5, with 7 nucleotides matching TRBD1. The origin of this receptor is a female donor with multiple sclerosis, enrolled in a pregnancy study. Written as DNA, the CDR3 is TGTGCCAGTAGTGGGGGACAGTCGGAGACCCAGTACTTC. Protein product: CASSGGQSETQYF.